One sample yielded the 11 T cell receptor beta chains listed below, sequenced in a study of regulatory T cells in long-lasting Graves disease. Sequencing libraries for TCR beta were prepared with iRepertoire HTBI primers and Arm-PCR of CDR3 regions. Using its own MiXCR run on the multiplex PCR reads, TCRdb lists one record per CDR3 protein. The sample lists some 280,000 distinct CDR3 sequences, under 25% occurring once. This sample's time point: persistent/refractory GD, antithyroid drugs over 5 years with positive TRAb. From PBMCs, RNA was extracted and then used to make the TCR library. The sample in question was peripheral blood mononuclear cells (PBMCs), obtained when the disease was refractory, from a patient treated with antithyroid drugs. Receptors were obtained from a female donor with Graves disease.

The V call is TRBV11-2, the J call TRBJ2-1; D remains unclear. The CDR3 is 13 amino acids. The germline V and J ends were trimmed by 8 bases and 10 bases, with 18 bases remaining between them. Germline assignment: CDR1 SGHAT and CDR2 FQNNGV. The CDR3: CASASGNWPEQFF. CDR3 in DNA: TGTGCCAGCGCTAGTGGGAATTGGCCGGAGCAGTTCTTC.

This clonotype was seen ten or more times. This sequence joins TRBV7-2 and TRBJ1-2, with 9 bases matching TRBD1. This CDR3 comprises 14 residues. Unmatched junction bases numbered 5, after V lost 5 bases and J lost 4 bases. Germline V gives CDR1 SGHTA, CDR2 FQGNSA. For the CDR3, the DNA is TGTGCCAGCAGCCGGGGACAGGGAGGCTATGGCTACACCTTC. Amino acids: CASSRGQGGYGYTF.

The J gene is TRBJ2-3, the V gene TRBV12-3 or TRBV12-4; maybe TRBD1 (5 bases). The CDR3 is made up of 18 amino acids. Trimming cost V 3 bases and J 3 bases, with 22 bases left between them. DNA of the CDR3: TGTGCCAGCAGTTTCGCAGGGTTTGATAAGGTTGTTACAGATACGCAGTATTTT. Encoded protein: CASSFAGFDKVVTDTQYF.

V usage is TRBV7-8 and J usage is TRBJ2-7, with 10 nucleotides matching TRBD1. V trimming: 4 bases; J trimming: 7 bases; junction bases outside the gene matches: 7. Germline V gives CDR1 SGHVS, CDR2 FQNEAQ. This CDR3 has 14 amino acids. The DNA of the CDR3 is TGTGCCAGCAGCTGGGGACAGGGGTTTGGAGAGCAGTACTTC. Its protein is CASSWGQGFGEQYF.

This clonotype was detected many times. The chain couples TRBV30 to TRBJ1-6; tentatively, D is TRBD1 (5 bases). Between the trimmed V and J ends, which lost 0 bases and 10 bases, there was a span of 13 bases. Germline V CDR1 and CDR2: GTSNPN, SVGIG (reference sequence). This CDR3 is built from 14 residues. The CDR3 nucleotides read TGTGCCTGGAGTGTAACCGGGGGTTTGTCACCCCTCCACTTT. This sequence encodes CAWSVTGGLSPLHF.

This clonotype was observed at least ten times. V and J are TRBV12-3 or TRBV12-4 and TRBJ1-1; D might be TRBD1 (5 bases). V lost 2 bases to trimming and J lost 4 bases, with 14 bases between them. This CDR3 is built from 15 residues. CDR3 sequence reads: CASSLTGAGGTEAFF. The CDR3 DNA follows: TGTGCCAGCAGTTTAACCGGGGCTGGGGGCACTGAAGCTTTCTTT.

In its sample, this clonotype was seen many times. CDR3 region: CASSPRGERTEAFF. The CDR3 coding sequence is TGCGCCAGCAGCCCCAGGGGGGAGAGGACTGAAGCTTTCTTT. The chain uses TRBV5-1 and TRBJ1-1, with 7 bases aligning to TRBD1. J lost 5 bases, V lost 4 bases, and 8 bases had no gene match. The CDR3 is made up of 14 amino acids. Germline V CDR1 and CDR2: SGHRS, YFSETQ.

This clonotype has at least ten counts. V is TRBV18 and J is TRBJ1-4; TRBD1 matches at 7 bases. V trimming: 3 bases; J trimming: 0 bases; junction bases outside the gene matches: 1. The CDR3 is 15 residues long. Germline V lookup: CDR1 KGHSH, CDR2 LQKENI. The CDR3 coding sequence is TGTGCCAGCTCACCGGGACAGTCAACTAATGAAAAACTGTTTTTT. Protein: CASSPGQSTNEKLFF. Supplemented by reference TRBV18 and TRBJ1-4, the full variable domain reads NAGVMQNPRHLVRRRGQEARLRCSPMKGHSHVYWYRQLPEEGLKFMVYLQKENIIDESGMPKERFSAEFPKEGPSILRIQQVVRGDSAAYFCASSPGQSTNEKLFFGSGTQLSVL.

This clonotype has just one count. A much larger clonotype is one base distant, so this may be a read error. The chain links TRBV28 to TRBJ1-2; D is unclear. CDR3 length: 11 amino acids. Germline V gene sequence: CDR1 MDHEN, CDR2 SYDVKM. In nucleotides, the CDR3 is TGTACCAGCGAGGGATATGGTGGCTACACCTTC. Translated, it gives CTSEGYGGYTF.

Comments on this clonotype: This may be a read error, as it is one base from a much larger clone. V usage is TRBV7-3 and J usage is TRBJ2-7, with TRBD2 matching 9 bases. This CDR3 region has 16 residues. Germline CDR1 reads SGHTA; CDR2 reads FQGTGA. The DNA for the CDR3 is TGTGCCAGCAGCTTATCGAGACTAGCGGTAACCTACAAGCAGTACTTC. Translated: CASSLSRLAVTYKQYF.

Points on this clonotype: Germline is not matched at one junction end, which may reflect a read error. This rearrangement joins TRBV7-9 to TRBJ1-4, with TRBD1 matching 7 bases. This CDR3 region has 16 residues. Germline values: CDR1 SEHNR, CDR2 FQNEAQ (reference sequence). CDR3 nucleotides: TGTGCCAGCAGCTTATTTGCCGGACAGGATTACGGAAAACTGTCTTTT. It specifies CASSLFAGQDYGKLSF.